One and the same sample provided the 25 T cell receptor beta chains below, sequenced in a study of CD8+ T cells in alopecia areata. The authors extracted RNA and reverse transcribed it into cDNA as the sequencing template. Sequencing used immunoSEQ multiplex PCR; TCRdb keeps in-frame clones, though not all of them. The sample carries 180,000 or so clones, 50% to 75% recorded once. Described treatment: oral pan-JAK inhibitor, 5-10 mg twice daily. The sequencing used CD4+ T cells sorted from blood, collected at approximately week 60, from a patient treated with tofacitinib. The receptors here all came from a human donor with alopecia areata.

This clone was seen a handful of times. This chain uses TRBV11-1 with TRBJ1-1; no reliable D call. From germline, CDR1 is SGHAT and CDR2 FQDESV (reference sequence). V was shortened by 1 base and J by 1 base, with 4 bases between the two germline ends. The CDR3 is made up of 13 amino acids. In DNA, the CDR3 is TGTGCCAGCAGCTTAGTAGGGAACACTGAAGCTTTCTTT. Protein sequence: CASSLVGNTEAFF.

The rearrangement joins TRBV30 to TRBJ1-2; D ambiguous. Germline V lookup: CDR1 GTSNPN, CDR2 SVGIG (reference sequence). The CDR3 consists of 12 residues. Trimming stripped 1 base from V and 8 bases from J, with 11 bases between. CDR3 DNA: TGTGCCTGGAGTGGTCAGCGCCTCGGCTACACCTTC. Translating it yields CAWSGQRLGYTF. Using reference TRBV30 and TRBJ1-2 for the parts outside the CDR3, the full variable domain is SQTIHQWPATLVQPVGSPLSLECTVEGTSNPNLYWYRQAAGRGLQLLFYSVGIGQISSEVPQNLSASRPQDRQFILSSKKLLLSDSGFYLCAWSGQRLGYTFGSGTRLTVV.

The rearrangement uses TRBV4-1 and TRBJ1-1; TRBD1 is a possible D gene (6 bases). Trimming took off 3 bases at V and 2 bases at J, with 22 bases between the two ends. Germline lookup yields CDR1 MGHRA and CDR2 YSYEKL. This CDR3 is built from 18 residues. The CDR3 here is CASSHPQGPLKRNTEAFF. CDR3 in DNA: TGCGCCAGCAGCCATCCACAGGGACCCCTAAAGAGAAACACTGAAGCTTTCTTT.

The CDR3 is CATSRDSGTQYF. For the CDR3, the DNA is TGTGCCACCAGCAGAGATAGTGGGACCCAGTACTTC. V usage is TRBV15 and J usage is TRBJ2-5; the D is unclear. The germline CDR1 and CDR2 sequences are LNHNV and YYDKDF (reference sequence). V gave up 0 bases and J gave up 7 bases, with 6 bases separating them. CDR3 size: 12 residues.

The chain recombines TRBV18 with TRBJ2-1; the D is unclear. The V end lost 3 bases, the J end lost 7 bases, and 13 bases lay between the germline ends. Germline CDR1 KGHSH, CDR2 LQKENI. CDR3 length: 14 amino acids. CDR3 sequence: CASSPVATANEQFF. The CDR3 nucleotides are TGTGCCAGCTCACCTGTCGCTACCGCGAATGAGCAGTTCTTC. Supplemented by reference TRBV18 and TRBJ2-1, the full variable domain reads NAGVMQNPRHLVRRRGQEARLRCSPMKGHSHVYWYRQLPEEGLKFMVYLQKENIIDESGMPKERFSAEFPKEGPSILRIQQVVRGDSAAYFCASSPVATANEQFFGPGTRLTVL.

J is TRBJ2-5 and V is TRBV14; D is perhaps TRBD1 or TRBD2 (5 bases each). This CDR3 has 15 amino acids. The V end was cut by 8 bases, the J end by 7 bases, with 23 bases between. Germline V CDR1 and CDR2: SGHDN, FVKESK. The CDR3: CASGPAGLSGGTQYF. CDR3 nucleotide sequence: TGTGCCAGCGGACCCGCCGGGCTCTCTGGGGGGACCCAGTACTTC.

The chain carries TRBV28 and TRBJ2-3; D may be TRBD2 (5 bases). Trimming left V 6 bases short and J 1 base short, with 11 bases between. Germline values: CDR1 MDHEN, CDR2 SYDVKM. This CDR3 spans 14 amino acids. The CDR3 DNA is TGTGCCAGCAGCCTCGGCGGGCGCACAGATACGCAGTATTTT. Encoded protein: CASSLGGRTDTQYF. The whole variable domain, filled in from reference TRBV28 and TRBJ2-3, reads DVKVTQSSRYLVKRTGEKVFLECVQDMDHENMFWYRQDPGLGLRLIYFSYDVKMKEKGDIPEGYSVSREKKERFSLILESASTNQTSMYLCASSLGGRTDTQYFGPGTRLTVL.

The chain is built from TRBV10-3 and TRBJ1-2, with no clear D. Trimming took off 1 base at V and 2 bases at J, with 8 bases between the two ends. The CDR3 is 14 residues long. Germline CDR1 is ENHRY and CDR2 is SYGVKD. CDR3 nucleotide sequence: TGTGCCATCAGTGAGTTTGGGATAAACTATGGCTACACCTTC. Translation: CAISEFGINYGYTF.

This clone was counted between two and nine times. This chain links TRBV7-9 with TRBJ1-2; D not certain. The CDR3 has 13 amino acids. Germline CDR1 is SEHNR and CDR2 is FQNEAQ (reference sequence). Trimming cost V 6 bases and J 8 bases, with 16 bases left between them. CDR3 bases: TGTGCCAGCAGGCCCGGCCCTGGTGACGGCTACACCTTC. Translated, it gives CASRPGPGDGYTF.

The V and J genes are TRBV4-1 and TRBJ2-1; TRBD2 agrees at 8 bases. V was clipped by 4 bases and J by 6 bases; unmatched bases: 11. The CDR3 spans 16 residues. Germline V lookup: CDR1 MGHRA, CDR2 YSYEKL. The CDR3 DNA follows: TGCGCCAGCAGCCCCGCAGCGGGGGTAGGGTTCAATGAGCAGTTCTTC. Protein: CASSPAAGVGFNEQFF.

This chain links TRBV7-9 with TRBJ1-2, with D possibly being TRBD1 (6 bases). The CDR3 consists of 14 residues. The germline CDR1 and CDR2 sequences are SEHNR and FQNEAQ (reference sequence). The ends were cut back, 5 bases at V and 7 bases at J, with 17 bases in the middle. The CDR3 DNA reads TGTGCCAGCAGCGTAACTACAGGGTGGGGTGGCTACACCTTC. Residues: CASSVTTGWGGYTF. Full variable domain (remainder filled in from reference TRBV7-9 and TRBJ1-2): DTGVSQNPRHKITKRGQNVTFRCDPISEHNRLYWYRQTLGQGPEFLTYFQNEAQLEKSRLLSDRFSAERPKGSFSTLEIQRTEQGDSAMYLCASSVTTGWGGYTFGSGTRLTVV.

CDR3 DNA: TGTGCCAGCAGCTTGGTATCCGCAGGGGGTTTAACAGATACGCAGTATTTT. Amino acids: CASSLVSAGGLTDTQYF. The rearrangement links TRBV5-4 to TRBJ2-3, with 7 bases identical to TRBD1. The germline CDR1 and CDR2 sequences are SGHNT and YYREEE (reference sequence). V lost 0 bases to trimming and J lost 3 bases; unmatched junction nucleotides: 10. The CDR3 runs to 17 residues. Drawing the rest from reference TRBV5-4 and TRBJ2-3, the complete variable domain is ETGVTQSPTHLIKTRGQQVTLRCSSQSGHNTVSWYQQALGQGPQFIFQYYREEENGRGNFPPRFSGLQFPNYSSELNVNALELDDSALYLCASSLVSAGGLTDTQYFGPGTRLTVL.

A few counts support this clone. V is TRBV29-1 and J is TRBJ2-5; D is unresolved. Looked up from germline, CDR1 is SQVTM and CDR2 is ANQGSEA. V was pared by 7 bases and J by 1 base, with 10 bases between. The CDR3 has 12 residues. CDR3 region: CSASMPQETQYF. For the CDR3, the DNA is TGCAGCGCCAGCATGCCCCAAGAGACCCAGTACTTC.

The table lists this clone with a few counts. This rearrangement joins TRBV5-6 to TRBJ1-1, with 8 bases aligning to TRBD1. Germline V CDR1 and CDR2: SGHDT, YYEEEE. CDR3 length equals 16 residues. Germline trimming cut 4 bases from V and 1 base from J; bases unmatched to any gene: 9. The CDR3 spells CASSIYFGTGNTEAFF. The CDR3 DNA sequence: TGTGCCAGCAGCATCTACTTCGGGACAGGGAACACTGAAGCTTTCTTT.

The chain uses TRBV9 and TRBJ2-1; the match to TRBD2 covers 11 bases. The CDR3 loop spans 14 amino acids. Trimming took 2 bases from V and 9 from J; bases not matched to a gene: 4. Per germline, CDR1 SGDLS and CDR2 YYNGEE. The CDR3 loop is CASSVSGGAREQFF. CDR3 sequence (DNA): TGTGCCAGCAGCGTTAGCGGGGGGGCCCGTGAGCAGTTCTTC.

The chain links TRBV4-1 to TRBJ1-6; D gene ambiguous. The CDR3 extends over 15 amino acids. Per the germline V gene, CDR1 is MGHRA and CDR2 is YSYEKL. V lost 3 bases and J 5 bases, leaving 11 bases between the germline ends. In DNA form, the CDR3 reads TGCGCCAGCAGCCAGCCGGTGGTGAATAATTCACCCCTCCACTTT. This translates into CASSQPVVNNSPLHF.

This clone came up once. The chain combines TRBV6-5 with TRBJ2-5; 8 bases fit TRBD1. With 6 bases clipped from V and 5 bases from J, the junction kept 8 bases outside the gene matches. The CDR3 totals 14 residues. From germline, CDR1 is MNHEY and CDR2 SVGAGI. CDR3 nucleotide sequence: TGTGCCAGCAGAGGGACAGGAGGAGGGGAGACCCAGTACTTC. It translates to CASRGTGGGETQYF.

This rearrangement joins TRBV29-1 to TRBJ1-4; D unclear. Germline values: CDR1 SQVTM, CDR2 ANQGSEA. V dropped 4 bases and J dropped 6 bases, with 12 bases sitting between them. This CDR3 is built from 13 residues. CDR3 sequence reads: CSVGSQADEKLFF. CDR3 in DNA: TGCAGCGTTGGCTCGCAGGCAGATGAAAAACTGTTTTTT.

CDR3 nucleotide sequence: TGTGCCTGGAGGAGAGGCAGGGTCTACGAGCAGTACTTC. Encoded protein: CAWRRGRVYEQYF. The chain combines TRBV30 with TRBJ2-7, with a possible D match to TRBD1 (5 bases). The ends were cut back, 3 bases at V and 3 bases at J, with 12 bases in the middle. The germline V gene has CDR1 GTSNPN and CDR2 SVGIG (reference sequence). CDR3 length equals 13 residues.

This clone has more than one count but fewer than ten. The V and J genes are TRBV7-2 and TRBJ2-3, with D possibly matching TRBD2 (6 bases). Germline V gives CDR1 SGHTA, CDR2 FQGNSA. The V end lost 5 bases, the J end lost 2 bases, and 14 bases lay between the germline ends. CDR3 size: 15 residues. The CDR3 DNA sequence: TGTGCCAGCAGCCGTCAGACTAGTTCCACAGATACGCAGTATTTT. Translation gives CASSRQTSSTDTQYF.

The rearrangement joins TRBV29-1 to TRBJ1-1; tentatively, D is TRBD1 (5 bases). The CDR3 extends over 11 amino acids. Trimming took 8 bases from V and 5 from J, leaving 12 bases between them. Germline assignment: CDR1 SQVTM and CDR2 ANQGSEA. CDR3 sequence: CSTVGGTEAFF. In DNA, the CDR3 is TGCAGCACAGTTGGGGGGACTGAAGCTTTCTTT.

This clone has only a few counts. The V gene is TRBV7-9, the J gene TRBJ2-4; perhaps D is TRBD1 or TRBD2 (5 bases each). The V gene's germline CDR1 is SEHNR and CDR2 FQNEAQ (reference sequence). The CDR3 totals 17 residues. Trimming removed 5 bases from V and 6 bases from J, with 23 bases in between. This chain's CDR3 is CASSQNPMTESGNIQYF. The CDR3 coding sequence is TGTGCCAGCAGCCAAAATCCAATGACAGAAAGCGGAAACATTCAGTACTTC.

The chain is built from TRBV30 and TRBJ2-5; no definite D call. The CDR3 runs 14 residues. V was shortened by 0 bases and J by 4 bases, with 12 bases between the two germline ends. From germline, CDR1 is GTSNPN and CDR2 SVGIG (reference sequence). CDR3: CAWSVGLPGETQYF. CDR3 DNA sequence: TGTGCCTGGAGTGTAGGGCTGCCCGGAGAGACCCAGTACTTC.

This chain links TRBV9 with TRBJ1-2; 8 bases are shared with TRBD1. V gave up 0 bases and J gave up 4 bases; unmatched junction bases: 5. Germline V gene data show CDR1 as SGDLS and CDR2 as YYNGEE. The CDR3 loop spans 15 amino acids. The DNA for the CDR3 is TGTGCCAGCAGCGTAGGGACAGGGAACCTCTATGGCTACACCTTC. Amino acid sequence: CASSVGTGNLYGYTF.

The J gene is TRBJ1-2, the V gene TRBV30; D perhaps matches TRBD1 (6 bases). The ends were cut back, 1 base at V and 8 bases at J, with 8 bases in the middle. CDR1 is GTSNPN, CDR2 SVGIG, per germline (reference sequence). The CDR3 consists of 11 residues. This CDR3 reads CAWSAGAGYTF. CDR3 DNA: TGTGCCTGGAGTGCGGGGGCAGGCTACACCTTC.